This TCR beta chain was retrieved from a study of CD8+ T cells in alopecia areata. For the study at large: Tofacitinib administration to treated patients was oral, at 5 to 10 mg twice daily. Study-level results: Clonality exceeded that of normal scalp in lesional scalp, most notably in alopecia totalis/universalis. The link between baseline CD8+ expansion and response remains uncertain with one nonresponder.

Treatment indicated: oral pan-JAK inhibitor, 5-10 mg twice daily. Extracted from the samples, RNA was reverse transcribed into cDNA to serve as the sequencing template. Measured with immunoSEQ multiplex PCR; TCRdb has only the in-frame clones, and not every one. Of about 76,000 clones in the sample, 29% are singletons; the top ten hold under 15%. About this clone itself: Its specificity is not known.

This sample comprised CD8+ T cells sorted from blood, obtained at week 4, from a patient treated with tofacitinib. This TCR came from a human donor with alopecia areata.

The CDR3 here is CSVEGKRGTDTQYF. The DNA for the CDR3 is TGCAGCGTTGAAGGAAAGCGGGGCACAGATACGCAGTATTTT. This chain uses TRBV29-1 with TRBJ2-3, with a possible D match to TRBD2 (6 bases). CDR1 and CDR2 (germline): SQVTM, ANQGSEA. The CDR3 spans 14 residues. V dropped 1 base and J dropped 1 base, with 9 bases sitting between them.